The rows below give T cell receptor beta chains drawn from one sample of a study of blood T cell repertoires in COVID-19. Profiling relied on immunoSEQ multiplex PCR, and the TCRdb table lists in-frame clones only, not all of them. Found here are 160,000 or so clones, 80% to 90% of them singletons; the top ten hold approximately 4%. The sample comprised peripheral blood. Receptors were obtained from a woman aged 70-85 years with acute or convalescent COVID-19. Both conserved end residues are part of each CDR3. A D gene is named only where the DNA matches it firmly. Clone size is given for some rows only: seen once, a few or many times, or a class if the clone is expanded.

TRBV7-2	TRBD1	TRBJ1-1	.	TGTGCCAGCAGCTCGCACAGGGGCACTGAAGCTTTCTTT	CASSSHRGTEAFF
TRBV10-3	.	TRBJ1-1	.	TGTGCCATCAGCCCGATAGGGGGGAACACTGAAGCTTTCTTT	CAISPIGGNTEAFF
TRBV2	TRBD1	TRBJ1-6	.	TGTGCCAGCAGGCCGGGACAGGGATGGAATTCACCCCTCCACTTT	CASRPGQGWNSPLHF
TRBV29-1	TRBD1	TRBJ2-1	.	TGCAGCGCTCGGGGACAGCCATACAATGAGCAGTTCTTC	CSARGQPYNEQFF
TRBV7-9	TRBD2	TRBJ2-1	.	TGTGCCAGCAGCCCGACACTAGCGGGGGGGCGCGAACAGTTCTTC	CASSPTLAGGREQFF
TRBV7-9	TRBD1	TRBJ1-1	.	TGTGCCAGCAGCCCGGGAGACAGGGTCACTGAAGCTTTCTTT	CASSPGDRVTEAFF
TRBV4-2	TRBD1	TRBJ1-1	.	TGTGCCAGCAGCCCTGAACAGGGGGCCATGAACACTGAAGCTTTCTTT	CASSPEQGAMNTEAFF
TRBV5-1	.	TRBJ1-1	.	TGCGCCAGCAGCTTGGAGTGGAGGAACACTGAAGCTTTCTTT	CASSLEWRNTEAFF
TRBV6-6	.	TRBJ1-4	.	TGTGCCAGCAAGGGCAGGGGCAATGAAAAACTGTTTTTT	CASKGRGNEKLFF
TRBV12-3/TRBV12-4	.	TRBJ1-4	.	TGTGCCAGCAGTTTAGCCCGTAGAAAACTGTTTTTT	CASSLARRKLFF
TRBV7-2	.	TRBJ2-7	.	TGTGCCAGCAGCTTAGATATGGCCAGATCCTACGAGCAGTACTTC	CASSLDMARSYEQYF
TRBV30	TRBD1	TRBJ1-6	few	TGTGCCTGGAGAGGACAGGGGGCGCTTTCACCCCTCCACTTT	CAWRGQGALSPLHF
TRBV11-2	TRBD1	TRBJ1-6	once	TGTGCCAGCAGCTTAGTGCGGTCAGGGGGGAATTCACCCCTCCACTTT	CASSLVRSGGNSPLHF
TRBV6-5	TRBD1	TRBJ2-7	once	TGTGCCAGCAGAGGGGACAGCTACGAGCAGTACTTC	CASRGDSYEQYF
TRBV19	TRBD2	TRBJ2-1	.	TGTGCCAGTAGCGGGACTAGCGGGAGTGGCTCCTACAATGAGCAGTTCTTC	CASSGTSGSGSYNEQFF
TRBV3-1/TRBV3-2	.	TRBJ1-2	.	TGTGCCAGCAGCCAAGATTATCGGGGAAGCGGCTACACCTTC	CASSQDYRGSGYTF
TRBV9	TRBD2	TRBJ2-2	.	TGTGCCAGCAGCGGACCTAGCGGGGGGGCCGGGGAGCTGTTTTTT	CASSGPSGGAGELFF
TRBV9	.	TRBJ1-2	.	TGTGCCAGCAGCGTAGCGTGGAGTGGCTACACCTTC	CASSVAWSGYTF
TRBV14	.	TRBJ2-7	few	TGTGCCAGCAGCCACTGGACAGACACCTACGAGCAGTACTTC	CASSHWTDTYEQYF
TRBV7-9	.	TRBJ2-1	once	TGTGCCAGCAGCTTAGCCGGAGGCAATGAGCAGTTCTTC	CASSLAGGNEQFF
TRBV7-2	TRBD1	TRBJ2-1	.	TGTGCCAGCAGCGCCGGGACAGGGGGGCAATACAATGAGCAGTTCTTC	CASSAGTGGQYNEQFF
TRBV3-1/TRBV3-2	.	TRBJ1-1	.	TGTGCCAGCAGCCAAGATTTTCGGGGTACTGAAGCTTTCTTT	CASSQDFRGTEAFF
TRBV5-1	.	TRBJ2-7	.	TGCGCCAGCAGCGATATAGGGAGCTCCTACGAGCAGTACTTC	CASSDIGSSYEQYF
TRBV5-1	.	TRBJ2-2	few	TGCGCCAGCAGTTTAATGGGCAGGGCGAGCACCGGGGAGCTGTTTTTT	CASSLMGRASTGELFF
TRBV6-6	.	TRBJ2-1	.	TGTGCCAGCAGTTACGTACTAGATTCCTACAATGAGCAGTTCTTC	CASSYVLDSYNEQFF
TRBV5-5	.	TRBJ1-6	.	TGTGCCAGCAGCTTTGCGGGATTCCCGAGCTCCTATAATTCACCCCTCCACTTT	CASSFAGFPSSYNSPLHF
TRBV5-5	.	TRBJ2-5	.	TGTGCCAGCAGCTTAGTAGGGGTGGGGCAGACCCAGTACTTC	CASSLVGVGQTQYF
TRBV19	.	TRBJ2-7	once	TGTGCCAGTAGTATCCAGGGAGGTACGGGCGAGCAGTACTTC	CASSIQGGTGEQYF
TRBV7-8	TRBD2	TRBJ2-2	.	TGTGCCAGCAGCTCGGGGGGGGAGAACACCGGGGAGCTGTTTTTT	CASSSGGENTGELFF
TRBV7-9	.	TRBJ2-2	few	TGTGCCAGCAGCTCCCGAACTGACGGGAACGCCGGGGAGCTGTTTTTT	CASSSRTDGNAGELFF
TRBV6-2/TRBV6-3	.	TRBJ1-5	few	TGTGCCAGCAGTTACCCAGGGGCGTATCAGCCCCAGCATTTT	CASSYPGAYQPQHF
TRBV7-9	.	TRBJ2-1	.	TGTGCCAGCAGCCCGTATACGGACAATGAGCAGTTCTTC	CASSPYTDNEQFF
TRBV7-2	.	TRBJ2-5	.	TGTGCCAGCAGCTTAACGTACCCGAACATGGCGGGAAGTAGGGAGACCCAGTACTTC	CASSLTYPNMAGSRETQYF
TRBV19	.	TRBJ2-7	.	TGTGCCAGTAGTCCTTCGGCGTATGGGCTCTACGAGCAGTACTTC	CASSPSAYGLYEQYF
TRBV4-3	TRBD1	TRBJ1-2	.	TGCGCCAGCAGCCAAGATCGCTCGGGGACAGTCAACTATGGCTACACCTTC	CASSQDRSGTVNYGYTF
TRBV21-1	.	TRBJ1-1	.	TGTGCCAGCAGCACCGAAAACAATCAACCGGGACAGGGGGCGATGAACACTGAAGCTTTCTTT	CASSTENNQPGQGAMNTEAFF
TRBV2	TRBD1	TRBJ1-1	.	TGTGCCAGCAGCCAGGACAGGAGAAACACTGAAGCTTTCTTT	CASSQDRRNTEAFF
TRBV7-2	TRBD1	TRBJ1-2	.	TGTGCCAGCAGCCCGGACAGGTCGGGTGGGGGCTACACCTTC	CASSPDRSGGGYTF
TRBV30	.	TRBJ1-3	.	TGTGCCTGGAAGGGACTTTCTGGAAACACCATATATTTT	CAWKGLSGNTIYF
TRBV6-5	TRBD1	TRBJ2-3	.	TGTGCCAGCAGTTTAAGGACAGGTCAGGGGACAGATACGCAGTATTTT	CASSLRTGQGTDTQYF
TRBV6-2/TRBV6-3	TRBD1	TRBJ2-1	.	TGTGCCAGCAGTTACTCGGGGACAGGGGGGAGCGGGGGCTCCTACAATGAGCAGTTCTTC	CASSYSGTGGSGGSYNEQFF
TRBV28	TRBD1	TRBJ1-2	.	TGTGCCAGCAGTCGGACAGGGGGCTATGGCTACACCTTC	CASSRTGGYGYTF
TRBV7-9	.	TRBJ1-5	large	TGTGCCAGCAGCCGAGAAGGGGATAGCAATCAGCCCCAGCATTTT	CASSREGDSNQPQHF
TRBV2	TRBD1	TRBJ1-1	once	TGTGCCAGCGACAGGGGTTTGGACACTGAAGCTTTCTTT	CASDRGLDTEAFF
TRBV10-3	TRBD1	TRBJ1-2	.	TGTGCCATCAGTGAGTCGACTCGGACAGGTAGTGGCTACACCTTC	CAISESTRTGSGYTF
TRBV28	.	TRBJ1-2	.	TGTGCCAGCAGTTTAAATGGGGCTCGTGGCTACACCTTC	CASSLNGARGYTF
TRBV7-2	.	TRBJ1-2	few	TGTGCCAGCAGCCTCCACCAATTGGGGGCTTCCTATGGCTACACCTTC	CASSLHQLGASYGYTF
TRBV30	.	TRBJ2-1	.	TGTGCCTGGAGCCTTGGGCTTGAGCAGTTCTTC	CAWSLGLEQFF
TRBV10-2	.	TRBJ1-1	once	TGCGCCAGCAGTGAAAGGCGGTACACTGAAGCTTTCTTT	CASSERRYTEAFF
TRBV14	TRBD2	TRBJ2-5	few	TGTGCCAGCAGCCAAGAGGGGACTAGCGGGCATAAAGAGACCCAGTACTTC	CASSQEGTSGHKETQYF
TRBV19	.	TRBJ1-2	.	TGTGCCAGTAGCCCCACCCGGACAACTAACTATGGCTACACCTTC	CASSPTRTTNYGYTF
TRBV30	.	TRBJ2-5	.	TGTGCCTGGAGTGTGTGGGCGACGGAGACCCAGTACTTC	CAWSVWATETQYF
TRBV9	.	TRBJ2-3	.	TGTGCCAGCAAAGGGGAGGCAGATACGCAGTATTTT	CASKGEADTQYF
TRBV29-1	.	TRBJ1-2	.	TGCAGCGTTGAAGACGGGGATAGCTATGGCTACACCTTC	CSVEDGDSYGYTF